These T cell receptor beta chains were read from a single sample in a study of control samples from healthy donors and cancer patients. Sequencing used immunoSEQ multiplex PCR; TCRdb keeps in-frame clones, though not all of them. The top ten clones hold roughly 13% of a sample with roughly 100,000 clones, 70% to 90% of them seen once. Sequences were obtained from blood. The receptor set was obtained from a man aged 25-40 years in good health. CDR3s include the opening cysteine and the closing phenylalanine or tryptophan. A D gene is named only where the DNA matches it firmly. Expanded clones are given a class, and other clones once, few, many or no size at all.

CDR3 DNA: TGTGCCAGCAGTAACGCTTGGGATGAGCAGTTCTTC
CDR3 protein: CASSNAWDEQFF
CDR3 length: 12
D gene: .
clone size: .
J gene: TRBJ2-1
V gene: TRBV11-3

CDR3 DNA: TGTGCCAGCAGCTTAGGGGCCGAGAATGAGCAGTTCTTC
CDR3 protein: CASSLGAENEQFF
CDR3 length: 13
D gene: .
clone size: .
J gene: TRBJ2-1
V gene: TRBV11-3

CDR3 DNA: TGTGCCAGCAGCCCCGCGGGGACCCAGTACTTC
CDR3 protein: CASSPAGTQYF
CDR3 length: 11
D gene: .
clone size: .
J gene: TRBJ2-5
V gene: TRBV7-8

CDR3 DNA: TGCGCCAGCAGCCAAGATCCTAGCGGGAGTCCCGGGGAGCTGTTTTTT
CDR3 protein: CASSQDPSGSPGELFF
CDR3 length: 16
D gene: TRBD2
clone size: once
J gene: TRBJ2-2
V gene: TRBV4-3

CDR3 DNA: TGTGCCAGCAGCGACAGGAACTCCGGGGAGCTGTTTTTT
CDR3 protein: CASSDRNSGELFF
CDR3 length: 13
D gene: .
clone size: .
J gene: TRBJ2-2
V gene: TRBV7-3

CDR3 DNA: TGCGCCAGCAGCTTGCAGGGAAAATCGGCACAAGAGACCCAGTACTTC
CDR3 protein: CASSLQGKSAQETQYF
CDR3 length: 16
D gene: .
clone size: .
J gene: TRBJ2-5
V gene: TRBV5-1

CDR3 DNA: TGTGCCAGCAGACCGGGTACCCTAAATGAGCAGTTCTTC
CDR3 protein: CASRPGTLNEQFF
CDR3 length: 13
D gene: .
clone size: .
J gene: TRBJ2-1
V gene: TRBV6-5

CDR3 DNA: TGTGCCAGCAGTTACACTGGCGGCTACACCTTC
CDR3 protein: CASSYTGGYTF
CDR3 length: 11
D gene: .
clone size: .
J gene: TRBJ1-2
V gene: TRBV25-1

CDR3 DNA: TGTGCCAGCAGCCTGGGACGTTCGGACAGGCATCTCATGAACACTGAAGCTTTCTTT
CDR3 protein: CASSLGRSDRHLMNTEAFF
CDR3 length: 19
D gene: TRBD1
clone size: .
J gene: TRBJ1-1
V gene: TRBV5-4

CDR3 DNA: TGTGCCAGCAGTCCGTCGATAGACAGGGTTGCTTTCTTT
CDR3 protein: CASSPSIDRVAFF
CDR3 length: 13
D gene: TRBD1
clone size: .
J gene: TRBJ1-1
V gene: TRBV6-6

CDR3 DNA: TGCGCCAGCAGTGAGGGGGGGACAGGAAACTACGAGCAGTACTTC
CDR3 protein: CASSEGGTGNYEQYF
CDR3 length: 15
D gene: TRBD1
clone size: few
J gene: TRBJ2-7
V gene: TRBV10-1

CDR3 DNA: TGTGCCAGCAGCTTCCCAGGGCGTCCGCCGGGGAACATTCAGTACTTC
CDR3 protein: CASSFPGRPPGNIQYF
CDR3 length: 16
D gene: .
clone size: .
J gene: TRBJ2-4
V gene: TRBV11-3

CDR3 DNA: TGTGCCAGCAGCTCACTAGGGACTAGCGGGAGAGACGAGCAGTACTTC
CDR3 protein: CASSSLGTSGRDEQYF
CDR3 length: 16
D gene: TRBD2
clone size: .
J gene: TRBJ2-7
V gene: TRBV28

CDR3 DNA: TGTGCCAGCAGCCACGACAGCCGGCAGCCCCAGCATTTT
CDR3 protein: CASSHDSRQPQHF
CDR3 length: 13
D gene: .
clone size: .
J gene: TRBJ1-5
V gene: TRBV7-2

CDR3 DNA: TGTGCCAGCAGCTTAGGACTAGCGGGAGCAGATACGCAGTATTTT
CDR3 protein: CASSLGLAGADTQYF
CDR3 length: 15
D gene: TRBD2
clone size: .
J gene: TRBJ2-3
V gene: TRBV7-2

CDR3 DNA: TGTGCCAGCGGGGGCAGGGCCCCAGAGACCCAGTACTTC
CDR3 protein: CASGGRAPETQYF
CDR3 length: 13
D gene: .
clone size: few
J gene: TRBJ2-5
V gene: TRBV2

CDR3 DNA: TGTGCCAGCAGCTTAGAGCACCCTTTGATTTGGGGCGGGGAGCAGTTCTTC
CDR3 protein: CASSLEHPLIWGGEQFF
CDR3 length: 17
D gene: .
clone size: once
J gene: TRBJ2-1
V gene: TRBV11-2

CDR3 DNA: TGTGCCAGCAGTATGACAGAGGTTAATGGCTACACCTTC
CDR3 protein: CASSMTEVNGYTF
CDR3 length: 13
D gene: .
clone size: .
J gene: TRBJ1-2
V gene: TRBV12-3/TRBV12-4

CDR3 DNA: TGTGCCAGCAGTTACGGCACTAGCGGAGGATACAATGAGCAGTTCTTC
CDR3 protein: CASSYGTSGGYNEQFF
CDR3 length: 16
D gene: TRBD2
clone size: .
J gene: TRBJ2-1
V gene: TRBV6-5

CDR3 DNA: TGTGCCAGCAGTTTATTTTGGAGGGAGGGGACCGGGGAGCTGTTTTTT
CDR3 protein: CASSLFWREGTGELFF
CDR3 length: 16
D gene: TRBD2
clone size: .
J gene: TRBJ2-2
V gene: TRBV27

CDR3 DNA: TGTGCCAGCAGCGTAGATGAGGGGGCGGAAAAGACCCAGTACTTC
CDR3 protein: CASSVDEGAEKTQYF
CDR3 length: 15
D gene: TRBD1
clone size: .
J gene: TRBJ2-5
V gene: TRBV9

CDR3 DNA: TGTGCCAGCAGCGGAAAGGGGCTGGGTGAAGCTTTCTTT
CDR3 protein: CASSGKGLGEAFF
CDR3 length: 13
D gene: .
clone size: .
J gene: TRBJ1-1
V gene: TRBV9

CDR3 DNA: TGTGCCAGCAGTCCGCGCGGGGGGGCGGGCAATGAGCAGTTCTTC
CDR3 protein: CASSPRGGAGNEQFF
CDR3 length: 15
D gene: TRBD2
clone size: .
J gene: TRBJ2-1
V gene: TRBV27

CDR3 DNA: TGTGCCAGCAGTGAAGCAGGGGTGGATTCACCCCTCCACTTT
CDR3 protein: CASSEAGVDSPLHF
CDR3 length: 14
D gene: .
clone size: .
J gene: TRBJ1-6
V gene: TRBV25-1

CDR3 DNA: TGCGCCAGCAGTGTAGCGGGAGATTCTGGCGAGCAGTACTTC
CDR3 protein: CASSVAGDSGEQYF
CDR3 length: 14
D gene: TRBD2
clone size: .
J gene: TRBJ2-7
V gene: TRBV10-2

CDR3 DNA: TGCGCCAGCACCCCCGGTGGACAGACCACAGATACGCAGTATTTT
CDR3 protein: CASTPGGQTTDTQYF
CDR3 length: 15
D gene: .
clone size: .
J gene: TRBJ2-3
V gene: TRBV5-1

CDR3 DNA: TGTGCCAGCAGTTCCACCCGAGCGGGAGGATTCACCGGGGAGCTGTTTTTT
CDR3 protein: CASSSTRAGGFTGELFF
CDR3 length: 17
D gene: TRBD2
clone size: .
J gene: TRBJ2-2
V gene: TRBV27

CDR3 DNA: TGTGCCAGCAGTGCAAGACAGACGAACACCGGGGAGCTGTTTTTT
CDR3 protein: CASSARQTNTGELFF
CDR3 length: 15
D gene: .
clone size: .
J gene: TRBJ2-2
V gene: TRBV2

CDR3 DNA: TGTGCCAGCAGACCCGGGACAGGGTCGGGCGAGCAGTACTTC
CDR3 protein: CASRPGTGSGEQYF
CDR3 length: 14
D gene: TRBD1
clone size: .
J gene: TRBJ2-7
V gene: TRBV6-5